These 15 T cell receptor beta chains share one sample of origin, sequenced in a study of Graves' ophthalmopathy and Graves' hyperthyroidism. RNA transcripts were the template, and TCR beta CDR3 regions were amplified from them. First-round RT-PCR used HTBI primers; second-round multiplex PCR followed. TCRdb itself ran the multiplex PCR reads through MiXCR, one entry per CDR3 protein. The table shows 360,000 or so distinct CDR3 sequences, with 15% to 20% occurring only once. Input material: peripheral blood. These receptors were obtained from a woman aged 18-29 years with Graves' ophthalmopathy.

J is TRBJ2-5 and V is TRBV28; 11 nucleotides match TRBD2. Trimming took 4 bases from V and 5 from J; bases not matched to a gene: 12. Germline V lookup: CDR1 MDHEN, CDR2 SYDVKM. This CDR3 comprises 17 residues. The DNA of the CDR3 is TGTGCCAGCAGTTCCGGGACTAGCGGAGTGGGGAGGGAGACCCAGTACTTC. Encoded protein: CASSSGTSGVGRETQYF.

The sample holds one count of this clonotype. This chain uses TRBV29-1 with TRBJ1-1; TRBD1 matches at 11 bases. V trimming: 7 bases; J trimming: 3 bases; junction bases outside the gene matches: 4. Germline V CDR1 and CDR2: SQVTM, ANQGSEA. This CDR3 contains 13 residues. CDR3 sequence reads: CSGGQGVYTEAFF. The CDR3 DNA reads TGCAGCGGGGGACAGGGGGTGTACACTGAAGCTTTCTTT.

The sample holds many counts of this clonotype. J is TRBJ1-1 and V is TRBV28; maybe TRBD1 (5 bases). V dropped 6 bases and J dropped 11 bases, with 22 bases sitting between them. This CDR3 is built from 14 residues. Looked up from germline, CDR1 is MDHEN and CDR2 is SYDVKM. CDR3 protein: CASRPQGVRGYAFF. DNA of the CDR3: TGTGCCAGCAGGCCCCAGGGTGTCCGGGGCTACGCTTTCTTT.

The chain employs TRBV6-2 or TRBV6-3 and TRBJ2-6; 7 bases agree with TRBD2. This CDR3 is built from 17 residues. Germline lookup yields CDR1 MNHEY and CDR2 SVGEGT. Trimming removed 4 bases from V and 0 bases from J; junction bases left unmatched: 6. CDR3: CASSSGTMVSGANVLTF. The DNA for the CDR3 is TGTGCCAGCAGTTCGGGGACTATGGTCTCTGGGGCCAACGTCCTGACTTTC.

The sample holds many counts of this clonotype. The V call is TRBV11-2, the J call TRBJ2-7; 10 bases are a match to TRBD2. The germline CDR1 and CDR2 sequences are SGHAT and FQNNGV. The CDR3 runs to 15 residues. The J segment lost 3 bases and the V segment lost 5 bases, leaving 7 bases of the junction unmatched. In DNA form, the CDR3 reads TGTGCCAGCAGCACACGGACTAGCGGAGACTACGAGCAGTACTTC. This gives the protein CASSTRTSGDYEQYF. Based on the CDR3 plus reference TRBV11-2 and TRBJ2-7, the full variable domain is EAGVAQSPRYKIIEKRQSVAFWCNPISGHATLYWYQQILGQGPKLLIQFQNNGVVDDSQLPKDRFSAERLKGVDSTLKIQPAKLEDSAVYLCASSTRTSGDYEQYFGPGTRLTVT.

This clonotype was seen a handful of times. This CDR3 reads CASSLSGPNTGELFF. The CDR3, as DNA: TGTGCCAGCAGTTTAAGCGGGCCGAACACCGGGGAGCTGTTTTTT. This chain uses TRBV27 with TRBJ2-2; tentatively, D is TRBD2 (6 bases). Germline V gene lookup returns CDR1 MNHEY and CDR2 SMNVEV (reference sequence). V lost 2 bases and J lost 0, with 7 bases in between. This CDR3 is built from 15 residues.

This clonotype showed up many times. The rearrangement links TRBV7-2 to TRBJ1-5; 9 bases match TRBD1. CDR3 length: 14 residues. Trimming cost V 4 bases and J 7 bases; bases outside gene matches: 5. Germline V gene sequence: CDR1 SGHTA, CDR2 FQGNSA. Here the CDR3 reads CASSSQGAGQPQHF. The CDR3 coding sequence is TGTGCCAGCAGCTCACAGGGGGCTGGACAGCCCCAGCATTTT.

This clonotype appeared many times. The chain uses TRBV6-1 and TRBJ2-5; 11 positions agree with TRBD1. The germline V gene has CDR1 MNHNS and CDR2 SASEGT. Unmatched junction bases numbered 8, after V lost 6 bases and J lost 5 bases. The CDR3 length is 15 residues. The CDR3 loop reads CASRRVGTGGETQYF. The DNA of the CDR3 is TGTGCCAGCAGAAGGGTAGGGACAGGGGGTGAGACCCAGTACTTC.

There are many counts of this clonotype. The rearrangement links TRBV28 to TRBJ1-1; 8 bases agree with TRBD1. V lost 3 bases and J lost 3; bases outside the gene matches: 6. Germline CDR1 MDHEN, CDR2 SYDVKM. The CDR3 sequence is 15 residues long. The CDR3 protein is CASSLTGVSDTEAFF. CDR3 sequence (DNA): TGTGCCAGCAGTTTGACAGGGGTGAGTGACACTGAAGCTTTCTTT.

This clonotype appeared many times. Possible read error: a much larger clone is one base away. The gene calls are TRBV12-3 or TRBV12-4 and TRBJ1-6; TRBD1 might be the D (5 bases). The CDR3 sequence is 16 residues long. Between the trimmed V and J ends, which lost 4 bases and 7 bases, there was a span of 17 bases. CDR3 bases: TGTGCCAGCAGTTCCCTTGGTGGGGGTGGGAATTCACCCCTCCACTTT. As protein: CASSSLGGGGNSPLHF.

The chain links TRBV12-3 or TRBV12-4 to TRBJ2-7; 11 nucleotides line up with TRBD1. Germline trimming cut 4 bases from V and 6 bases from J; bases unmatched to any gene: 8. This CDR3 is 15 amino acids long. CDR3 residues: CASSSGQGAVGEQYF. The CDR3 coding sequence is TGTGCCAGCAGTTCCGGACAGGGGGCTGTGGGCGAGCAGTACTTC.

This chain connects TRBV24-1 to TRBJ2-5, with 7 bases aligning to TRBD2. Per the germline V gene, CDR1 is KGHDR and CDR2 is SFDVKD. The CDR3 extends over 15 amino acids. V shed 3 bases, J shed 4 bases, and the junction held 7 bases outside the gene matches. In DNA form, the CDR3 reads TGTGCCACCAGTGATACCGCGGGAGCTGGAGAGACCCAGTACTTC. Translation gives CATSDTAGAGETQYF.

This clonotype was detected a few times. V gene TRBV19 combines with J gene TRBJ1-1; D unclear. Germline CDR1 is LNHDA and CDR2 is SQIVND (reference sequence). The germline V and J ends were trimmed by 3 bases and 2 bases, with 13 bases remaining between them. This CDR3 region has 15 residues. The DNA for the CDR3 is TGTGCCAGTAGTATTTATCGGCAGGCCAACACTGAAGCTTTCTTT. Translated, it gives CASSIYRQANTEAFF.

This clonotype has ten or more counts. DNA for the CDR3: TGTGCCAGCAGTCGAAACAGGGACAACAGGCTTTGGGGAGCTTTCTTT. This translates into CASSRNRDNRLWGAFF. The chain couples TRBV5-4 to TRBJ1-1; a possible D gene is TRBD1 (6 bases). Trimming took off 5 bases at V and 10 bases at J, with 27 bases between the two ends. Germline V lookup: CDR1 SGHNT, CDR2 YYREEE (reference sequence). The CDR3 sequence is 16 residues long.

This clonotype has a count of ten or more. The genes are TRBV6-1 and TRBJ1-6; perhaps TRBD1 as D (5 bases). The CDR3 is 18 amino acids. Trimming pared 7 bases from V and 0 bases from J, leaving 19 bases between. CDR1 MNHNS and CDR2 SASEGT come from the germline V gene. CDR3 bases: TGTGCCAGCATGATCTGGGACTTTCAGAGCTCCTATAATTCACCCCTCCACTTT. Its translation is CASMIWDFQSSYNSPLHF.